The 11 T cell receptor beta chains given below trace back to one sample, sequenced in a study of T cells after yellow fever vaccination. One entry per CDR3 protein results from TCRdb running MiXCR on the 5' RACE reads. The top ten clones hold roughly a sixth of a sample with about 510,000 distinct CDR3 sequences, 20% to 25% of them seen once. The starting material was PBMCs, obtained 20 to 25 days after the first yellow fever vaccination. These receptors came from a young man who received the YFV17D yellow fever vaccine.

The V and J genes are TRBV5-8 and TRBJ2-1; the match to TRBD2 covers 8 bases. The V and J ends lost 7 bases and 8 bases, in that order; junction bases with no gene match: 14. The germline CDR1 and CDR2 sequences are SGHTS and YDEGEE. This CDR3 region has 15 residues. CDR3 residues: CASSLRLAGVDEQFF. The CDR3 nucleotides are TGTGCCAGCTCCCTGAGGCTAGCGGGTGTGGATGAGCAGTTCTTC.

This chain joins TRBV7-2 and TRBJ1-4, with 7 bases identical to TRBD1. V lost 7 bases and J lost 6; bases outside the gene matches: 5. There are 13 residues in the CDR3. The germline CDR1 and CDR2 sequences are SGHTA and FQGNSA. The CDR3: CASTRDSHEKLFF. CDR3 in DNA: TGTGCCAGCACACGGGACAGCCATGAAAAACTGTTTTTT. The whole variable domain, filled in from reference TRBV7-2 and TRBJ1-4, reads GAGVSQSPSNKVTEKGKDVELRCDPISGHTALYWYRQSLGQGLEFLIYFQGNSAPDKSGLPSDRFSAERTGGSVSTLTIQRTQQEDSAVYLCASTRDSHEKLFFGSGTQLSVL.

J is TRBJ2-1 and V is TRBV30; 11 positions match TRBD2. CDR1 is GTSNPN and CDR2 is SVGIG in the germline V gene (reference sequence). The ends lost 3 bases at V and 4 bases at J; junction bases unmatched: 5. There are 15 residues in the CDR3. CDR3 loop: CAWSGRLAGYNEQFF. In nucleotides, the CDR3 is TGTGCCTGGAGCGGTAGACTAGCGGGGTACAATGAGCAGTTCTTC.

The chain uses TRBV30 and TRBJ2-7, with D hard to call. V lost 5 bases, J lost 3 bases, and 14 bases lay in between. Germline V gene data show CDR1 as GTSNPN and CDR2 as SVGIG (reference sequence). This CDR3 has 13 amino acids. The CDR3 protein is CAWAEGPLYEQYF. Here the CDR3 DNA reads TGTGCCTGGGCAGAAGGCCCCCTCTACGAGCAGTACTTC.

The CDR3 nucleotides are TGTGCCAGCAGCCAAAGGGGACAGGGGATTAACAATGAGCAGTTCTTC. Its translation: CASSQRGQGINNEQFF. V is TRBV4-2 and J is TRBJ2-1, with 10 bases aligning to TRBD1. The CDR3 loop spans 16 amino acids. The V and J ends lost 2 bases and 5 bases, in that order; junction bases with no gene match: 6. Germline values: CDR1 LGHNA, CDR2 YNFKEQ.

This clonotype has a handful of counts. The V and J genes are TRBV6-5 and TRBJ1-2; TRBD1 might be the D (5 bases). Between the trimmed V and J ends, which lost 4 bases and 0 bases, there was a span of 12 bases. Germline-derived CDR1 and CDR2 are MNHEY and SVGAGI. The CDR3 loop spans 15 amino acids. CDR3 sequence reads: CASSWDRQPNYGYTF. CDR3 nucleotides: TGTGCCAGCAGTTGGGATCGACAGCCTAACTATGGCTACACCTTC.

A few counts support this clonotype. The chain recombines TRBV5-5 with TRBJ2-3; 14 bases agree with TRBD2. J gave up 4 bases and V 4 bases, and 5 bases lay outside the gene matches. Germline V gives CDR1 SGHKS, CDR2 YYEKEE (reference sequence). The CDR3 totals 16 residues. CDR3 sequence (DNA): TGTGCCAGCAGCCGGACTAGCGGGGGGCATCCAGATACGCAGTATTTT. Its translation: CASSRTSGGHPDTQYF.

This chain joins TRBV5-6 and TRBJ2-1; D is unclear. Trimming removed 1 base at V and 7 bases at J, with 12 bases between. CDR1 and CDR2 from the germline V gene are SGHDT and YYEEEE. The CDR3 sequence is 14 residues long. This chain's CDR3 is CASSLLSLRNEQFF. In DNA, the CDR3 is TGTGCCAGCAGCTTGCTATCACTGAGGAATGAGCAGTTCTTC.

The table lists this clonotype with a few counts. The junction departs from the called germline gene at one end, perhaps through a read error. The chain couples TRBV18 to TRBJ1-4; TRBD1 aligns across 7 bases. This CDR3 has 14 amino acids. Per germline, CDR1 KGHSH and CDR2 LQKENI. The CDR3 DNA reads as TGTGCCAGCTCCCCACAGGGGAATGGTGAAAAACTGTTTTTT. Translating it yields CASSPQGNGEKLFF. The full variable domain, in which reference TRBV18 and TRBJ1-4 provide the parts outside the CDR3, is NAGVMQNPRHLVRRRGQEARLRCSPMKGHSHVYWYRQLPEEGLKFMVYLQKENIIDESGMPKERFSAEFPKEGPSILRIQQVVRGDSAAYFCASSPQGNGEKLFFGSGTQLSVL.

The CDR3 bases are TGTGCCAGCAGCCAATCGGGGTTAAATTCACCCCTCCACTTT. Translated: CASSQSGLNSPLHF. The gene calls are TRBV16 and TRBJ1-6; D gene unclear. Deletions cut 0 bases from V and 7 bases from J, with 7 bases between. The CDR3 runs 14 residues. Germline-derived CDR1 and CDR2 are KGHSY and FQNENV.

The CDR3: CASSQDGAGRPYF. In DNA form, the CDR3 reads TGCGCCAGCAGCCAAGATGGGGCAGGGCGGCCGTATTTT. The V and J genes are TRBV4-3 and TRBJ2-3, with TRBD1 as a possible D gene (5 bases). In germline, CDR1 is LGHNA, CDR2 YSLEER. This CDR3 is 13 amino acids long. The V gene lost 0 bases and the J gene lost 14 bases, with 15 bases spanning the gap.